This T cell receptor beta chain was observed in a study of cytomegalovirus exposure and HLA in healthy donors. Of note for this clone: Its antigen is as yet unknown.

Study-wide results and limits: The study had only CMV serostatus as immune exposure information. In a later analysis, approximately 15,000 TCR beta sequences were associated with HLA alleles at 0.05 false discovery rate. The authors judged a highly shared variant cluster likely a sequencing artifact. Analysis was carried out at a later point, and it linked a missense DCLRE1C variant to TCR beta V- and J-gene trimming.

The study ran its PCR with 60 Vbeta and 13 Jbeta primers. Libraries were prepared by immunoSEQ multiplex PCR; TCRdb keeps only in-frame clonotypes and omits some of them. The sample carries 85,000 to 100,000 clones, roughly 75% recorded once. Germline-derived CDR1 and CDR2 are MDHEN and SYDVKM. Trimming cost V 6 bases and J 2 bases, with 11 bases left between them. The CDR3 is 13 amino acids. Specimen: PBMCs. The chain recombines TRBV28 with TRBJ2-7; D is unclear. The clonotype comes from a woman aged 60-75 years in good health and CMV-seronegative. In DNA form, the CDR3 reads TGTGCCAGCAGGACGAATGGGCCCTACGAGCAGTACTTC. Translating it yields CASRTNGPYEQYF.